This T cell receptor beta chain emerged from a study of blood T cell repertoires in COVID-19. Study context: In each case, the material was cDNA or gDNA derived from T cells, B-cell-depleted T cells, or PBMCs.

This CDR3 region has 17 residues. Looked up from germline, CDR1 is SGHKS and CDR2 is YYEKEE (reference sequence). V shed 4 bases and J shed 1 base, with 18 bases lying between them. Authors' processing steps: For nucleated cells, counts were estimated from reference gene primer amplification. Produced via immunoSEQ multiplex PCR; TCRdb's table is partial and in-frame only. That table gives V, J and clone size, and the DNA gave D and trimming. Here the sample spans about 190,000 clones, less than 85% being singletons. The sequenced material came from peripheral blood. The receptor was derived from a woman between 50 and 59 years old with acute or convalescent COVID-19. This chain connects TRBV5-5 to TRBJ2-1; the D gene is possibly TRBD2 (6 bases). DNA of the CDR3: TGTGCCAGCAGCGCGATGGCGGGAACCCTGTCCTACAATGAGCAGTTCTTC. As protein: CASSAMAGTLSYNEQFF.